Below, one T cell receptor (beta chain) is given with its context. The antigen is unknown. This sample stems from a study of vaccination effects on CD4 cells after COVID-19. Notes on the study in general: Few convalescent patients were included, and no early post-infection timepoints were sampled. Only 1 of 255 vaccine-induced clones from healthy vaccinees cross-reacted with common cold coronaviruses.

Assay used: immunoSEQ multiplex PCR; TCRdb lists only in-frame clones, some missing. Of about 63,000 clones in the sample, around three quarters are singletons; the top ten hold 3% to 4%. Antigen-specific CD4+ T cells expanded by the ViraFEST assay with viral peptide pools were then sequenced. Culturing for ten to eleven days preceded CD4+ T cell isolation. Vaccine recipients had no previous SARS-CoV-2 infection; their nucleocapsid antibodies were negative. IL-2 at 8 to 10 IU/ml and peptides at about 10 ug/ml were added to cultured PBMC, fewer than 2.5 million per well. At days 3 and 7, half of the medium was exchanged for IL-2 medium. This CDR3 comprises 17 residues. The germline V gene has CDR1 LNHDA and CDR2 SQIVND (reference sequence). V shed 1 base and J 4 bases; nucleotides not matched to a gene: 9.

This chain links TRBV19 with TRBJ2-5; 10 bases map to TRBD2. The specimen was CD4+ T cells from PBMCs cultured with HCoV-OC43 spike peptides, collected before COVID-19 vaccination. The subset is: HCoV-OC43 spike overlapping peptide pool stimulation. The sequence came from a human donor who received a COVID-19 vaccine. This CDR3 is CASSIGAAGGIRETQYF. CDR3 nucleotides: TGTGCCAGTAGTATAGGGGCAGCGGGGGGGATTCGAGAGACCCAGTACTTC.